This TCR beta chain was sequenced in a study of blood T cell repertoires in COVID-19. The CDR3 runs 14 residues. V was clipped by 4 bases and J by 5 bases; unmatched bases: 4. Germline-derived CDR1 and CDR2 are SGHNT and YYREEE (reference sequence). Profiled with immunoSEQ multiplex PCR; TCRdb holds only in-frame clones, not every one. Of some 300,000 clones in the sample, 85% to 90% are singletons; the top ten hold around 2%. The receptor comes from an older woman in a cohort exposed to, infected with or recovered from COVID-19 (not recorded which). The chain recombines TRBV5-4 with TRBJ2-3; 10 nucleotides line up with TRBD2. Material for sequencing was PBMCs or T cells enriched from blood (not recorded which). CDR3: CASSAASGRDTQYF. CDR3 coding DNA: TGTGCCAGCAGCGCCGCTAGCGGGAGAGATACGCAGTATTTT.